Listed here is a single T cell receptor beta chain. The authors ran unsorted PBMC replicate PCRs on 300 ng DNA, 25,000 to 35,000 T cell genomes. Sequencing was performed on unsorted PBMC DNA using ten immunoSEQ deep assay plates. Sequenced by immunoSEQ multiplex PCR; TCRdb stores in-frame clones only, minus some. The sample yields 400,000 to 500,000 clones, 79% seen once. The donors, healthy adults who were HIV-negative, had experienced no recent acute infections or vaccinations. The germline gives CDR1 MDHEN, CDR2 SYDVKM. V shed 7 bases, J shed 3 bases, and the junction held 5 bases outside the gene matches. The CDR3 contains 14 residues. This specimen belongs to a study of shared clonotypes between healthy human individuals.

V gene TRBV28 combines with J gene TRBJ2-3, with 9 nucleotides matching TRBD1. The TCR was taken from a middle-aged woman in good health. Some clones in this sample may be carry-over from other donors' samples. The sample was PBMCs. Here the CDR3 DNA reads TGTGCCAGCAACTACAGGGGGCCAACAGATACGCAGTATTTT. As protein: CASNYRGPTDTQYF.